This TCR beta chain was retrieved from a study of blood T cell repertoires in COVID-19. The assay was immunoSEQ multiplex PCR, and TCRdb's table has in-frame clones only and misses some. The repertoire holds 400,000 to 550,000 clones, with about 85% as singletons. This CDR3 comprises 15 residues. Germline CDR1 is SGHAT and CDR2 is FQNNGV. Between the trimmed V and J ends, which lost 5 bases and 4 bases, there was a span of 18 bases. This chain links TRBV11-2 with TRBJ2-7; D might be TRBD2 (5 bases). The sequenced material came from PBMCs or T cells enriched from blood (not recorded which). The receptor's source is a woman aged 18-29 years with acute COVID-19. CDR3: CASSPRALIWYEQYF. DNA for the CDR3: TGTGCCAGCAGCCCGCGGGCCCTCATTTGGTACGAGCAGTACTTC.